The TCR beta chain under discussion was sequenced for a study of T-cell memory formation after mild COVID-19. Overall study: The two donors had largely donor-specific TCR clusters.

TCRdb processed the 5' RACE reads anew with MiXCR; each CDR3 protein has one entry. Of about 400,000 distinct CDR3 sequences in the sample, roughly 15% were seen once. There are many counts of this clonotype. The CDR3 is 14 amino acids. V was shortened by 4 bases and J by 2 bases, with 12 bases between the two germline ends. The germline V gene encodes CDR1 LGHNA and CDR2 YSLEER. The receptor was derived from a man younger than 35 who had mild COVID-19 (a few samples of this study predate the infection). Cell type and time point are not known. Material: PBMCs or a T cell subset sorted from them (not recorded which). The chain joins TRBV4-3 to TRBJ2-7; TRBD2 is a possible D gene (7 bases). The CDR3 loop is CASSLQGTTYEQYF. CDR3 DNA: TGCGCCAGCAGCCTGCAGGGGACTACCTACGAGCAGTACTTC.